This T cell receptor (beta chain) was identified in a study of long-term antiretroviral therapy in people with HIV (dated by TCRdb to between 2021 and 2024). For context, the study as a whole: The earliest samples were collected approximately a decade before the 2015 WHO recommendation for immediate ART, a period when ART was typically delayed until CD4 counts fell. A retrospective serial study tested whether changes in peripheral blood TRB repertoire composition and diversity were associated with ART initiation and durable HIV suppression. A total of some 210 cryopreserved PBMC samples were contributed to the cohort by 30 adults with confirmed HIV infection, with samples collected serially over a mean of around 6 years (range 1-12). Of the approximately 30 participants with HIV, roughly 10 were female. No cross-contamination during QIAcube processing was seen in test extractions of a monoclonal T-cell line run alongside roughly 35 polyclonal samples.

Sequencing of the TRB variable region was done with the immunoSEQ hsTCRB v3.0 assay at survey level resolution. TRB sequencing targeted a depth of about 35,000-50,000 T-cell genomes per sample. TRB libraries were pooled and sequenced on an Illumina MiSeq using a v3 150-cycle kit. On the authors' methods: Repertoire analysis was run in R within a reproducible Nextflow workflow that covered QC, data transformation and analysis. LymphoSeq2, an R package for AIRR-Seq data exploration, was used to implement custom analyses. A handful of samples that yielded fewer than 5000 total TRB sequences were excluded, so that 150 to 200 HIV repertoires were analyzed. Among the roughly 200 retained HIV repertoires, some 60 were collected before ART initiation and approximately 130 were collected after ART initiation. Each repertoire was downsampled to 5000 TRB nucleotide sequences, and summary statistics were averaged across 100 downsampling iterations. TRB sequences were retained for analysis only if CDR3 regions of at least seven amino acids were present. A Shannon entropy-derived clonality score and the Gini coefficient were used to measure diversity. In the repertoire networks, any two of the top 5000 CDR3 amino acid sequences were connected whenever the two sequences differed by an edit distance of one. GLIPH2 predicted antigen specificity groups and MHC restriction for TRB CDR3 amino acid sequences. Known CMV, EBV, HIV or tissue antigen associations were flagged by matching CDR3 amino acid sequences against VDJdb and McPAS-TCR. Pre-ART, post-ART and control groups were compared with Wilcoxon signed-rank tests and Holm-Bonferroni correction. TCRdb took over this immuneACCESS table, retaining in-frame rearrangements with V and J assigned. Such tables are incomplete; in checked studies, under half of the missing clones stem from an unresolved V gene, and the remainder is unexplained. The V and J calls and the clone size are those of that table, but D and trimming were determined from the DNA. In all, the sample holds tens of thousands of clones, and 75% to 90% of those were seen once. Jointly, the top ten make up approximately 9% of the sample.

CDR1 MNHNY and CDR2 SVGAGI were looked up in the germline V gene (reference sequence). Spanning cysteine to phenylalanine, the CDR3 consists of 11 amino acids. The sequence is cut down to CDR3 DNA, 33 bases in frame from base 1. Details on this clone: The antigen it recognizes is unknown. A junction end diverges from the germline sequence, so it may reflect a read error.

Study-wide findings and limitations: No data were available on ART adherence, viral resistance or therapy changes, limiting inferences about post-ART repertoire changes. ART initiation was associated with a significant increase in TRB diversity, but diversity stayed significantly below transplant donor controls even after long-term ART. Because PBMC availability was limited, only the TCR beta chain was sequenced, with no alpha chain pairing. HIV repertoires had narrower CDR3 length ranges than controls, and the network structure suggested an antigen-experienced repertoire that shifted only slightly toward naive after ART. The samples span the years 2004 to 2017, and the ART regimens used may be less effective than current regimens. Because pre-ART samples had limited cell numbers, unsorted PBMC were profiled rather than sorted CD4+ and CD8+ T cells. Expanded TRB clones identified before ART initiation dominated the repertoire across all time points, though the dominance fluctuated and decreased in many PLHIV after ART.

To be included, a participant needed at least one PBMC sample from before ART initiation plus at least two post-ART samples. Every participant with HIV received treatment in the United States of America. Before DNA extraction, cryopreserved samples of roughly 1-10 million PBMC were thawed and washed. At the time of the earliest PBMC sample, participants with HIV were aged between roughly 23 and 60 years. Each participant contributed PBMC samples from 1-4 timepoints before ART initiation and 2-8 timepoints after ART initiation, with a median of 7 samples. For every participant, serial HIV viral load, CD4+ T-cell count, ART history and demographic data were obtained. Genomic DNA was extracted from unsorted PBMC with a Qiagen kit on a QIAcube, with processing performed in batches of 12 samples.

The sample in question was unsorted PBMCs, obtained 2.3 years after starting antiretroviral therapy. The TCR comes from a man aged 35 to 55 with HIV. Recombination connected TRBV6-6 to TRBJ2-5; TRBD2 agrees with 10 junctional bases. The nucleotides are TGTGCCAGCAGTTACACTAGCGGGATGCACTTC. Translated, this is CASSYTSGMHF.